Below are 23 T cell receptor beta chains sequenced from a single sample in a study of post-analysis software for immune sequencing data. Antigens of these TCRs are unknown. Study-level results: Elevated frequency relative to controls characterized several TRBV segments in patients, TRBV5-6, TRBV5-1 and TRBV20-1 among them.

Included in the TCR beta cDNA libraries were unique molecular identifiers. TCRdb analysed the PCR reads with MiXCR anew, one entry per CDR3 protein. The repertoire includes hundreds of thousands of distinct CDR3 sequences, less than 35% of them detected once, and around an eighth sits in the top ten. Sequencing used blood. These receptors all stem from a girl between 5 and 17 years old with multiple sclerosis.

The chain joins TRBV4-1 to TRBJ2-7, with TRBD1 as a possible D gene (6 bases). The CDR3 runs to 15 residues. CDR1 is MGHRA, CDR2 YSYEKL, per germline. Deletions cut 0 bases from V and 1 base from J, with 10 bases between. The DNA of the CDR3 is TGCGCCAGCAGCCAAGATAGGCAGGGGTCCTACGAGCAGTACTTC. It is translated as CASSQDRQGSYEQYF.

V usage is TRBV6-2 or TRBV6-3 and J usage is TRBJ2-3; 9 bases match TRBD2. V lost 2 bases to trimming and J lost 3 bases; unmatched junction nucleotides: 12. Per the germline V gene, CDR1 is MNHEY and CDR2 is SVGEGT. The CDR3 spans 18 residues. This CDR3 is CASSYDDTSGWSTDTQYF. The CDR3 region has the DNA TGTGCCAGCAGTTACGATGATACTAGCGGGTGGTCGACAGATACGCAGTATTTT.

This clonotype has a handful of counts. The chain couples TRBV7-9 to TRBJ2-7, with 9 bases matching TRBD1. The CDR3 contains 16 residues. CDR1 and CDR2 from the germline V gene are SEHNR and FQNEAQ (reference sequence). V dropped 1 base and J dropped 6; count of bases not matched to a gene: 10. CDR3 bases: TGTGCCAGCAGCTTAGTATCCGGGACAGGGCTTGGCGAGCAGTACTTC. Translation: CASSLVSGTGLGEQYF.

As to this clonotype: Sequence at one end of the junction differs from germline and may be a read error. The chain carries TRBV20-1 and TRBJ1-4; D is ambiguous. The CDR3 has 14 amino acids. Germline CDR1 DFQATT, CDR2 SNEGSKA (reference sequence). The CDR3 bases are TGCAGTGCTAGAGACTCATCAACTAATGAAAAACGGTTTTTT. Translation gives CSARDSSTNEKRFF.

The chain has TRBV7-3 and TRBJ2-7; TRBD1 matches at 8 bases. The CDR3 is 15 residues long. Germline V gene sequence: CDR1 SGHTA, CDR2 FQGTGA. Trimming at V came to 6 bases and at J to 3 bases, leaving 10 bases not matched to a gene. CDR3 in DNA: TGTGCCAGCAGTCCCGGTGGGACAGGAGTCTACGAGCAGTACTTC. This codes for CASSPGGTGVYEQYF.

V is TRBV3-1 and J is TRBJ2-2, with D perhaps matching TRBD1 (5 bases). The V end was cut by 6 bases, the J end by 5 bases, with 10 bases between. CDR3 size: 13 residues. The V gene's germline CDR1 is LGHDT and CDR2 YNNKEL (reference sequence). The CDR3 protein is CASSFQGTGELFF. The CDR3 DNA is TGTGCCAGCAGTTTTCAGGGTACCGGGGAGCTGTTTTTT. Together with reference TRBV3-1 and TRBJ2-2, the CDR3 gives the full variable domain: DTAVSQTPKYLVTQMGNDKSIKCEQNLGHDTMYWYKQDSKKFLKIMFSYNNKELIINETVPNRFSPKSPDKAHLNLHINSLELGDSAVYFCASSFQGTGELFFGEGSRLTVL.

This clonotype showed up just a few times. With a much larger clone just one base away, this may be a read error. This chain connects TRBV25-1 to TRBJ2-4; 10 positions agree with TRBD1. TRBJ2-7 matches the DNA end more closely, so the J call is doubtful. From germline, CDR1 is MGHDK and CDR2 SYGVNS. The length of the CDR3 is 18 residues. CDR3 nucleotide sequence: TGTACCAGCAGTGACCCGAGTGGGACAGGGGAAAGATCCTACGAGCAGTACTTC. Translated, it gives CTSSDPSGTGERSYEQYF.

This clonotype has a single count. This may come from a read error, since a much larger clone is one base off. The chain has TRBV6-5 and TRBJ1-2; 8 bases are a match to TRBD1. The CDR3 is made up of 12 amino acids. Germline CDR1 and CDR2: MNHEY and SVGAGI. The CDR3 DNA reads TGTGCCGGCAGTCCAGGGGGCGGTGGCTACACCTTC. Protein product: CAGSPGGGGYTF.

V gene TRBV3-1 combines with J gene TRBJ2-3, with 10 bases fitting TRBD2. CDR1 and CDR2 from the germline V gene are LGHDT and YNNKEL (reference sequence). Trimming removed 0 bases from V and 3 bases from J; junction bases left unmatched: 6. The CDR3 covers 17 residues. The CDR3 region has the DNA TGTGCCAGCAGCCAAGATCTAGCGGGGGTGATAACAGATACGCAGTATTTT. This codes for CASSQDLAGVITDTQYF.

J is TRBJ2-5 and V is TRBV29-1; D uncertain. CDR3 size: 12 residues. Germline-derived CDR1 and CDR2 are SQVTM and ANQGSEA. CDR3 residues: CSGQWYQETQYF. CDR3 nucleotide sequence: TGCAGTGGGCAGTGGTACCAAGAGACCCAGTACTTC.

A remark on this clonotype: This CDR3 is missing its conserved last phenylalanine or tryptophan, likely due to a read error. The DNA is left out, because the CDR3 cannot be placed on it with certainty; the CDR3 is given as TCRdb lists it. This chain joins TRBV20-1 and TRBJ2-4; the D call TRBD1 from the table was never checked on the DNA. Both ends counted, the CDR3 spans 14 residues. Germline V gene lookup returns CDR1 DFQATT and CDR2 SNEGSKA (reference sequence). The CDR3 here is CSARYRVNSYERYL.

This chain connects TRBV3-1 to TRBJ2-7, with unresolved D. Germline values: CDR1 LGHDT, CDR2 YNNKEL (reference sequence). The CDR3 loop spans 10 amino acids. V lost 5 bases and J 5 bases, leaving 4 bases between the germline ends. CDR3 in amino acids: CASSDDEQYF. The CDR3 nucleotides read TGTGCCAGCAGCGACGACGAGCAGTACTTC.

This clonotype was observed a handful of times. The chain uses TRBV6-5 and TRBJ1-2; D gene unclear. There are 12 residues in the CDR3. Germline V gives CDR1 MNHEY, CDR2 SVGAGI. V was cut by 1 base and J by 2 bases, with 2 bases left in between. Here the CDR3 DNA reads TGTGCCAGCAGTTACTACAACTATGGCTACACCTTC. This encodes CASSYYNYGYTF.

Only a few counts were recorded for this clonotype. This sequence joins TRBV29-1 and TRBJ2-7, with 10 bases fitting TRBD2. Germline values: CDR1 SQVTM, CDR2 ANQGSEA. The CDR3 covers 13 residues. With 6 bases clipped from V and 4 bases from J, the junction kept 6 bases outside the gene matches. CDR3 region: CSVPGAGGYEQYF. CDR3 bases: TGCAGCGTCCCGGGAGCGGGGGGGTACGAGCAGTACTTC.

The chain recombines TRBV29-1 with TRBJ2-2, with D tentatively TRBD1 (5 bases). CDR3 length: 11 residues. Looked up from germline, CDR1 is SQVTM and CDR2 is ANQGSEA. V was cut by 3 bases and J by 6 bases, with 5 bases left in between. CDR3 residues: CSVDRAGELFF. In DNA form, the CDR3 reads TGCAGCGTTGACAGGGCCGGGGAGCTGTTTTTT.

This chain connects TRBV11-2 to TRBJ2-2; TRBD1 matches at 9 bases. This CDR3 spans 16 amino acids. Per the germline V gene, CDR1 is SGHAT and CDR2 is FQNNGV. Germline trimming cut 0 bases from V and 5 bases from J; bases unmatched to any gene: 4. The CDR3 protein is CASSLDLDRGTGELFF. In nucleotides, the CDR3 is TGTGCCAGCAGCTTAGACCTGGACAGGGGAACCGGGGAGCTGTTTTTT.

V is TRBV5-1 and J is TRBJ2-7; D uncertain. Germline CDR1 and CDR2: SGHRS and YFSETQ. V gave up 0 bases and J gave up 6 bases, with 4 bases separating them. The CDR3 covers 11 residues. CDR3 sequence: CASSLEREQYF. CDR3 nucleotide sequence: TGCGCCAGCAGCTTGGAACGCGAGCAGTACTTC.

The CDR3 region has the DNA TGCAGCGTTGAAGCGCTTCAGGAGCCCAAAAACATTCAGTACTTC. It translates to CSVEALQEPKNIQYF. The chain recombines TRBV29-1 with TRBJ2-4; no clear D. CDR1 and CDR2 from the germline V gene are SQVTM and ANQGSEA. The germline V and J ends were trimmed by 1 base and 2 bases, with 12 bases remaining between them. The CDR3 totals 15 residues.

This clonotype has a handful of counts. This chain connects TRBV4-3 to TRBJ1-5; 9 positions match TRBD1. The junction had 7 bases not matched to a gene; V was cut back by 1 base and J by 3 bases. The CDR3 extends over 17 amino acids. Germline V lookup: CDR1 LGHNA, CDR2 YSLEER. The CDR3, as DNA: TGCGCCAGCAGCCAAGGTCGCGGGACAGGGTACAATCAGCCCCAGCATTTT. Amino acids: CASSQGRGTGYNQPQHF.

The table lists this clonotype with a few counts. V gene TRBV4-1 combines with J gene TRBJ1-2; TRBD1 matches at 7 bases. CDR1 and CDR2 (germline): MGHRA, YSYEKL. The ends lost 1 base at V and 4 bases at J; junction bases unmatched: 9. The length of the CDR3 is 16 residues. This CDR3 reads CASSQAPGQSRYGYTF. The CDR3 DNA sequence: TGCGCCAGCAGCCAAGCACCGGGACAGAGTCGCTATGGCTACACCTTC.

This clonotype was counted between two and nine times. The chain carries TRBV7-2 and TRBJ1-1; 9 bases agree with TRBD1. CDR1 is SGHTA and CDR2 is FQGNSA in the germline V gene. The trim removed 5 bases at V and 4 bases at J, leaving 11 bases unmatched. The CDR3 sequence is 16 residues long. CDR3 in DNA: TGTGCCAGCAGCACACGGACAGGGGATGGGAGCACTGAAGCTTTCTTT. Protein: CASSTRTGDGSTEAFF. The complete variable domain, with remaining parts taken from reference TRBV7-2 and TRBJ1-1, reads GAGVSQSPSNKVTEKGKDVELRCDPISGHTALYWYRQSLGQGLEFLIYFQGNSAPDKSGLPSDRFSAERTGGSVSTLTIQRTQQEDSAVYLCASSTRTGDGSTEAFFGQGTRLTVV.

This clonotype came up a few times. This rearrangement joins TRBV24-1 to TRBJ2-3; possibly TRBD2 for D (6 bases). CDR3 length equals 16 residues. Germline CDR1 reads KGHDR; CDR2 reads SFDVKD. V dropped 4 bases and J dropped 1 base, with 14 bases sitting between them. This CDR3 is CATSDSSARGTDTQYF. The CDR3 DNA reads as TGTGCCACCAGTGACTCTAGCGCCAGGGGCACAGATACGCAGTATTTT.

The chain recombines TRBV9 with TRBJ1-1; D is possibly TRBD1 (6 bases). CDR3 length: 14 amino acids. Looked up from germline, CDR1 is SGDLS and CDR2 is YYNGEE. Deletions cut 0 bases from V and 1 base from J, with 7 bases between. The chain's CDR3 is CASSVGRGNTEAFF. CDR3 in DNA: TGTGCCAGCAGCGTAGGCAGGGGGAACACTGAAGCTTTCTTT.